This TCR beta chain derives from a study of blood T cell repertoires in COVID-19. For the study at large: Sites in the United States, Italy and Spain provided acute and convalescent COVID-19 samples. Sources were T cells, B-cell-depleted T cells, or PBMCs; the material itself was cDNA or gDNA.

Source study methods: Nucleated cell number was recorded as an estimate derived from reference gene primer amplification. Sequencing was performed with immunoSEQ multiplex PCR; in TCRdb, only in-frame clones are kept and a portion is missing. V, J and clone size are those of that table, while D and trimming were read from the DNA. The table has about 210,000 clones, more than 70% seen once. V lost 3 bases and J lost 0, with 9 bases in between. Germline loops: CDR1 ENHRY, CDR2 SYGVKD. This CDR3 has 14 amino acids. The rearrangement uses TRBV10-3 and TRBJ2-7, with a tentative D call TRBD1 (6 bases). This sequence originates from a woman in her forties or fifties with acute or convalescent COVID-19. Source material: peripheral blood. This CDR3 is CAISEGGSSYEQYF. In DNA form, the CDR3 reads TGTGCCATCAGTGAAGGGGGTAGCTCCTACGAGCAGTACTTC.